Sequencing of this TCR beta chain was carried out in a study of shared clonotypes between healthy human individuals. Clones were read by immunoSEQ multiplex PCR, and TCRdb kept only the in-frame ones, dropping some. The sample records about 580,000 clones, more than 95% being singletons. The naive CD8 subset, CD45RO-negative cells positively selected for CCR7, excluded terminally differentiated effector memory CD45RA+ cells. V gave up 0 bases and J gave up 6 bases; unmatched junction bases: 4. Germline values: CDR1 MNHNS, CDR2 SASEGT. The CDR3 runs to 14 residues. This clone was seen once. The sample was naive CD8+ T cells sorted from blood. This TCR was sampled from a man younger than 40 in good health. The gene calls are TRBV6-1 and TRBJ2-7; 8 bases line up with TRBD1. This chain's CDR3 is CASSEARDRREQYF. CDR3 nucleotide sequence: TGTGCCAGCAGTGAAGCTCGGGACAGGCGCGAGCAGTACTTC.